The T cell receptor beta chain described here comes from a study of blood T cell repertoires in COVID-19. About the study: Acute-phase and convalescent COVID-19 samples originated in the United States, Italy and Spain.

Original data processing: From reference gene primer amplification, estimates of nucleated cell counts were derived. Here immunoSEQ multiplex PCR was the method, and the copy in TCRdb shows in-frame clones only, minus some. The V and J calls and the clone size are those of that table, but D and trimming were determined from the DNA. The data contain a few hundred thousand clones, roughly 89% of them singletons. The germline V gene encodes CDR1 LGHDT and CDR2 YNNKEL (reference sequence). This CDR3 has 15 amino acids. V shed 1 base and J 5 bases; nucleotides not matched to a gene: 6. This chain joins TRBV3-1 (or the pseudogene TRBV3-2) and TRBJ2-5, with 8 bases lining up with TRBD2. The material sequenced was peripheral blood. The receptor was derived from a woman aged 40 to 50 who had recovered from COVID-19. This CDR3 reads CASSQAGTSQETQYF. The CDR3 DNA sequence: TGTGCCAGCAGCCAAGCCGGGACTAGTCAGGAGACCCAGTACTTC.